A single sample is the source of the 14 T cell receptor beta chains below, sequenced in a study of T cells in women clearing cervical HPV infection. The repertoire was sequenced with immunoSEQ multiplex PCR; TCRdb's copy has only in-frame clones and lacks some. The ten top clones account for 5% to 6.5%, within a sample of around 20,000 clones. Source material: blood buffy coat. These receptors were taken from a woman aged 18 to 75 with a cervical HPV16 infection that either progressed to CIN3+ or cleared (not recorded which).

Note on this clone: The missing CDR3 end, 3 residues past where the read stops, is filled in from the germline J gene. This chain joins TRBV18 and TRBJ2-4; 7 nucleotides agree with TRBD1. CDR1 and CDR2 from the germline V gene are KGHSH and LQKENI. The CDR3 runs to 15 residues. The CDR3 DNA, read in part, is TGTGCCAGCTCACCAGAGAGGGGGCTCGGCTATGGT. It yields the protein CASSPERGLGYG. In full, the CDR3 is CASSPERGLGYGQYF.

CDR3 residues: CASSFSGGEETQYF. The CDR3 DNA, read in part, is TGTGCCAGCAGCTTTAGCGGGGGGGAAGAGACG. The rearrangement uses TRBV7-2 and TRBJ2-3; TRBD2 matches 11 bases. The read is 3 residues too short to cover the CDR3 end, so that end is filled in from the germline J gene. CDR3 length: 14 residues. The germline CDR1 and CDR2 sequences are SGHTA and FQGNSA.

On this clone: The read finishes 3 residues shy of the CDR3 end, and the germline J gene is used to complete it. The rearrangement uses TRBV19 and TRBJ1-5; TRBD1 agrees at 8 bases. The junction had 3 bases not matched to a gene; V was cut back by 5 bases and J by 6 bases. The germline V gene has CDR1 LNHDA and CDR2 SQIVND (reference sequence). The CDR3 has 13 residues. The CDR3 DNA, read in part, is TGTGCCAGTAGTCAGGGGGCGGTTCAGCCC. It translates to CASSQGAVQP. The whole CDR3 protein reads CASSQGAVQPQHF.

Comment on this clone: The read gets to within 3 residues of the CDR3 end, and the germline J gene fills in the rest. The chain uses TRBV6-1 and TRBJ2-3, with 9 nucleotides matching TRBD2. The CDR3 runs to 16 residues. The germline CDR1 and CDR2 sequences are MNHNS and SASEGT. The CDR3 DNA, read in part, is TGTGCCAGCAGTGAAGGGATAGCGGGAGTTCAAGAGACG. Amino acids: CASSEGIAGVQET. The CDR3 in its entirety is CASSEGIAGVQETQYF.

Note on this clone: The DNA ends 3 residues before the CDR3 does, and the rest of the CDR3 is filled in from the germline J gene. The chain links TRBV28 to TRBJ2-5; D may be TRBD1 (6 bases). Germline CDR1 MDHEN, CDR2 SYDVKM. The V end was cut by 8 bases, the J end by 1 base, with 14 bases between. CDR3 length: 14 amino acids. CDR3: CASAMDSPQETQYF. The DNA read from the CDR3 is TGTGCCAGCGCAATGGACAGCCCCCAAGAGACC.

On this clone itself: The read comes to an end 3 residues before the CDR3 does, leaving the germline J gene to fill in the end. The rearrangement links TRBV7-2 to TRBJ2-7, with TRBD1 as a possible D gene (5 bases). The germline V gene encodes CDR1 SGHTA and CDR2 FQGNSA. The CDR3 consists of 13 residues. V dropped 4 bases and J dropped 4 bases, with 11 bases sitting between them. The CDR3 loop is CASSYRFDYEQYF. The sequenced CDR3 bases are TGTGCCAGCAGCTACAGGTTCGATTACGAG.

About this clone itself: The read ends 3 residues shy of where the CDR3 ends; the end is completed using the germline J gene. The V gene is TRBV11-1, the J gene TRBJ2-5; 8 nucleotides line up with TRBD1. The CDR3 contains 15 residues. J was trimmed by 4 bases and V by 4 bases; bases with no gene match: 8. The germline CDR1 and CDR2 sequences are SGHAT and FQDESV (reference sequence). The CDR3 bases that were read are TGTGCCAGCAGCTCCTCACGGACAGGGATAGAGACC. Residues: CASSSSRTGIET. The complete CDR3 reads CASSSSRTGIETQYF.

Concerning this clone: Germline and junction disagree at one end, which may indicate a read error. From the germline J gene comes the end of the CDR3, since the read stops 3 residues before it. This sequence joins TRBV4-2 and TRBJ1-4; no firm D call. Germline V gene data show CDR1 as LGHNA and CDR2 as YNFKEQ. CDR3 length: 15 amino acids. The CDR3 sequence is CASQTLRATNEKLFF. The CDR3 bases that were read are TGCGCCAGTCAAACTCTTCGAGCAACTAATGAAAAA.

In regard to this clone: The CDR3 extends 3 residues past the end of the read, so its final part is completed from the germline J gene. The chain recombines TRBV5-1 with TRBJ2-1, with 7 bases fitting TRBD2. CDR1 SGHRS and CDR2 YFSETQ come from the germline V gene. V dropped 0 bases and J dropped 4; count of bases not matched to a gene: 1. There are 14 residues in the CDR3. The chain's CDR3 is CASSLGGGYNEQFF. Incomplete CDR3 DNA: TGCGCCAGCAGCTTGGGGGGGGGTTACAATGAG.

Turning to this clone: The read terminates 3 residues ahead of where the CDR3 ends, so the germline J gene completes it. The chain joins TRBV6-2 or TRBV6-3 to TRBJ2-2; possibly TRBD2 for D (6 bases). This CDR3 spans 17 amino acids. The germline CDR1 and CDR2 sequences are MNHEY and SVGEGT. The CDR3 region is CASSYSIAAEGGSPLFF. The sequenced CDR3 bases are TGTGCCAGCAGTTACTCGATAGCGGCGGAAGGCGGTTCACCG.

As for this clone: The CDR3 goes on 3 residues after the read ends, and that part is filled in from the germline J gene. This same CDR3 is encoded by further DNA sequences in the sample. The chain carries TRBV28 and TRBJ1-3; 11 bases match TRBD1. Looked up from germline, CDR1 is MDHEN and CDR2 is SYDVKM. The CDR3 covers 16 residues. V lost 5 bases, J lost 2 bases, and 5 bases stayed unmatched. CDR3 protein: CASSLPGQGAGNTIYF. The sequenced CDR3 bases are TGTGCCAGCAGTCTACCGGGACAGGGGGCTGGAAACACC.

Measured by frequency, this clone is medium-sized. The read comes to an end 3 residues before the CDR3 does, leaving the germline J gene to fill in the end. The chain recombines TRBV2 with TRBJ2-7; D uncertain. Germline CDR1 is SNHLY and CDR2 is FYNNEI. This CDR3 spans 13 amino acids. The germline V and J ends were trimmed by 3 bases and 0 bases, with 6 bases remaining between them. The CDR3 DNA, read in part, is TGTGCCAGCAGTGATGACAACTCCTACGAG. As protein: CASSDDNSYE. The CDR3 as a whole reads CASSDDNSYEQYF.

A word on this clone: The read finishes 3 residues shy of the CDR3 end, and the germline J gene is used to complete it. The chain has TRBV28 and TRBJ1-2; D unclear. The CDR3 consists of 13 residues. V lost 6 bases to trimming and J lost 4 bases, with 12 bases between them. The germline V gene has CDR1 MDHEN and CDR2 SYDVKM. The sequenced part of the CDR3 DNA is TGTGCCAGCAGCTTCCCTCCCCTCTATGGC. This sequence encodes CASSFPPLYG. The full CDR3 is CASSFPPLYGYTF.

As for this clone: The CDR3 end falls 3 residues outside the read, so it is completed with the germline J gene. The chain recombines TRBV30 with TRBJ2-4; 10 bases map to TRBD1. Germline V gives CDR1 GTSNPN, CDR2 SVGIG (reference sequence). This CDR3 is 12 amino acids long. The CDR3 reads CAWSPRDRGQYF. The DNA read from the CDR3 is TGTGCCTGGAGCCCCCGGGACAGGGGT.